The next 25 T cell receptor beta chains were all read from a single sample in a study of blood T cell repertoires in COVID-19. The assay was immunoSEQ multiplex PCR, and TCRdb's table has in-frame clones only and misses some. The profile shows approximately 70,000 clones, roughly three quarters of them singletons. Sequencing input: peripheral blood. These receptors all stem from a woman in her sixties with acute or convalescent COVID-19.

This clone was seen a few times. The rearrangement uses TRBV5-4 and TRBJ2-1, with D perhaps matching TRBD2 (7 bases). The CDR3 loop spans 14 amino acids. CDR1 is SGHNT and CDR2 is YYREEE in the germline V gene (reference sequence). With 4 bases removed from V and 6 bases from J, the gap between germline ends came to 14 bases. CDR3 bases: TGTGCCAGCAGCCGGGGGGCCGAGGGCAATGAGCAGTTCTTC. Translated, it gives CASSRGAEGNEQFF.

J is TRBJ2-4 and V is TRBV5-1, with D tentatively TRBD1 (5 bases). From germline, CDR1 is SGHRS and CDR2 YFSETQ. The CDR3 has 18 amino acids. V was clipped by 3 bases and J by 1 base, with 20 bases between them. CDR3 amino acids: CASSSAWGRRDAKNIQYF. DNA of the CDR3: TGCGCCAGCAGCTCTGCCTGGGGCCGCAGGGATGCCAAAAACATTCAGTACTTC.

The chain links TRBV10-3 to TRBJ2-3, with D perhaps TRBD2 (6 bases). V lost 3 bases to trimming and J lost 6 bases, with 7 bases between them. Germline V gene sequence: CDR1 ENHRY, CDR2 SYGVKD. This CDR3 spans 12 amino acids. The CDR3 sequence: CAISERGDTQYF. CDR3 DNA: TGTGCCATCAGTGAACGGGGGGATACGCAGTATTTT.

V usage is TRBV2 and J usage is TRBJ1-1; D might be TRBD1 (6 bases). Per germline, CDR1 SNHLY and CDR2 FYNNEI. The CDR3 extends over 12 amino acids. V lost 4 bases to trimming and J lost 6 bases, with 9 bases between them. The CDR3 sequence is CASSGDKPEAFF. The CDR3 nucleotides read TGTGCCAGCAGTGGGGACAAGCCTGAAGCTTTCTTT.

The rearrangement uses TRBV19 and TRBJ2-7, with D unresolved. This CDR3 comprises 12 residues. Germline V gene data show CDR1 as LNHDA and CDR2 as SQIVND (reference sequence). V lost 5 bases to trimming and J lost 4 bases, with 9 bases between them. Here the CDR3 reads CASSAQNYEQYF. The CDR3 DNA sequence: TGTGCCAGTAGTGCACAGAATTACGAGCAGTACTTC.

The chain carries TRBV2 and TRBJ2-5; 12 bases are a match to TRBD2. The V and J ends lost 10 bases and 0 bases, in that order; junction bases with no gene match: 0. This CDR3 comprises 13 residues. The germline V gene encodes CDR1 SNHLY and CDR2 FYNNEI. CDR3 in DNA: TGTGCCACTAGCGGGGGGGACCAAGAGACCCAGTACTTC. Translating gives CATSGGDQETQYF.

The chain links TRBV29-1 to TRBJ1-2; D is undetermined. Looked up from germline, CDR1 is SQVTM and CDR2 is ANQGSEA. The CDR3 sequence is 12 residues long. The CDR3 region has the DNA TGCACCGTAAGCGGAGGGTACTATGGCTACACCTTC. Protein sequence: CTVSGGYYGYTF.

As to this clone: Sequence at one end of the junction differs from germline and may be a read error. This sample includes further DNA sequences coding for the same CDR3. The CDR3 DNA sequence: TGTGCCAGCAGTTGGACAGGGCAGAATTCGCCCCTCCACTTT. Translation: CASSWTGQNSPLHF. This chain links TRBV2 with TRBJ1-6, with 8 bases identical to TRBD1. Germline V gene data show CDR1 as SNHLY and CDR2 as FYNNEI. This CDR3 comprises 14 residues.

This chain joins TRBV7-9 and TRBJ1-1; D remains ambiguous. The germline V gene encodes CDR1 SEHNR and CDR2 FQNEAQ (reference sequence). The CDR3 contains 16 residues. Trimming shortened V by 5 bases and J by 1 base, and 17 bases separated the two germline ends. Here the CDR3 DNA reads TGTGCCAGCAGCGGATTGACAAACGGTAGGAACACTGAAGCTTTCTTT. Translation: CASSGLTNGRNTEAFF.

This clone was counted a single time. The V call is TRBV5-1, the J call TRBJ2-7; tentatively, D is TRBD2 (6 bases). The germline CDR1 and CDR2 sequences are SGHRS and YFSETQ. Trimming removed 0 bases from V and 2 bases from J, with 15 bases in between. CDR3 length equals 16 residues. The CDR3 spells CASSLAAGTATYEQYF. CDR3 in DNA: TGCGCCAGCAGCTTGGCCGCCGGGACTGCCACCTACGAGCAGTACTTC. The whole variable domain, filled in from reference TRBV5-1 and TRBJ2-7, reads KAGVTQTPRYLIKTRGQQVTLSCSPISGHRSVSWYQQTPGQGLQFLFEYFSETQRNKGNFPGRFSGRQFSNSRSEMNVSTLELGDSALYLCASSLAAGTATYEQYFGPGTRLTVT.

The chain has TRBV19 and TRBJ1-5; D is possibly TRBD1 (5 bases). Germline values: CDR1 LNHDA, CDR2 SQIVND (reference sequence). The CDR3 is made up of 13 amino acids. V was clipped by 9 bases and J by 4 bases, with 13 bases between them. The CDR3 coding sequence is TGTGCCAGCACCTGGGGCGGAAATCAGCCCCAGCATTTT. Translated, it gives CASTWGGNQPQHF. Drawing the rest from reference TRBV19 and TRBJ1-5, the complete variable domain is DGGITQSPKYLFRKEGQNVTLSCEQNLNHDAMYWYRQDPGQGLRLIYYSQIVNDFQKGDIAEGYSVSREKKESFPLTVTSAQKNPTAFYLCASTWGGNQPQHFGDGTRLSIL.

The chain links TRBV7-9 to TRBJ2-5; TRBD1 aligns across 8 bases. From germline, CDR1 is SEHNR and CDR2 FQNEAQ (reference sequence). This CDR3 spans 15 amino acids. V shed 1 base and J 4 bases; nucleotides not matched to a gene: 5. The CDR3 here is CASSLGQGFGETQYF. The CDR3 DNA is TGTGCCAGCAGCTTAGGACAGGGGTTTGGAGAGACCCAGTACTTC.

The V gene is TRBV9, the J gene TRBJ1-5, with TRBD1 matching 9 bases. This CDR3 contains 14 residues. CDR1 is SGDLS and CDR2 is YYNGEE in the germline V gene. V gave up 3 bases and J gave up 5 bases; unmatched junction bases: 3. The CDR3: CASSGTGDYQPQHF. CDR3 nucleotides: TGTGCCAGCAGCGGGACAGGGGATTATCAGCCCCAGCATTTT.

The CDR3 spells CASSFTGIGGYTF. In DNA form, the CDR3 reads TGTGCCAGCAGTTTTACGGGGATCGGCGGCTACACCTTC. The J gene is TRBJ1-2, the V gene TRBV27, with unresolved D. Trimming took 3 bases from V and 8 from J, leaving 13 bases between them. Germline CDR1 is MNHEY and CDR2 is SMNVEV (reference sequence). This CDR3 is built from 13 residues.

V gene TRBV30 combines with J gene TRBJ1-5; 11 bases map to TRBD1. The CDR3 runs 14 residues. Looked up from germline, CDR1 is GTSNPN and CDR2 is SVGIG (reference sequence). V lost 3 bases and J lost 7; bases outside the gene matches: 5. DNA for the CDR3: TGTGCCTGGAGCGCCGGGACAGGGGGACAGCCCCAGCATTTT. It yields the protein CAWSAGTGGQPQHF.

The chain joins TRBV6-5 to TRBJ1-1; D may be TRBD1 (5 bases). In germline, CDR1 is MNHEY, CDR2 SVGAGI. The V gene lost 5 bases and the J gene lost 5 bases, with 15 bases spanning the gap. There are 14 residues in the CDR3. CDR3 nucleotides: TGTGCCAGCAGTCTAGGGGCGACGAGGACTGAAGCTTTCTTT. The encoded protein is CASSLGATRTEAFF.

The chain joins TRBV19 to TRBJ2-5, with D possibly matching TRBD2 (6 bases). Looked up from germline, CDR1 is LNHDA and CDR2 is SQIVND (reference sequence). The V and J ends lost 3 bases and 10 bases respectively, with 15 bases between them. CDR3 length: 13 amino acids. The CDR3 region is CASSIGGIRNQYF. CDR3 nucleotides: TGTGCCAGTAGTATTGGGGGGATTAGGAACCAGTACTTC.

V and J are TRBV2 and TRBJ2-3; maybe TRBD2 (5 bases). Trimming removed 8 bases at V and 2 bases at J, with 14 bases between. This CDR3 is 14 amino acids long. CDR1 SNHLY and CDR2 FYNNEI come from the germline V gene. For the CDR3, the DNA is TGTGCCAGCGAGAGGGAACCGCCCACAGATACGCAGTATTTT. Residues: CASEREPPTDTQYF.

The chain is built from TRBV13 and TRBJ2-1; 8 nucleotides align to TRBD2. With 4 bases clipped from V and 7 bases from J, the junction kept 6 bases outside the gene matches. The CDR3 is made up of 14 amino acids. Germline V gene sequence: CDR1 PRHDT, CDR2 FYEKMQ (reference sequence). The DNA for the CDR3 is TGTGCCAGCAGCTGGGGTAGCGGGGTAAATGAGCAGTTCTTC. Translated: CASSWGSGVNEQFF. The whole variable domain, remainder taken from reference TRBV13 and TRBJ2-1, is AAGVIQSPRHLIKEKRETATLKCYPIPRHDTVYWYQQGPGQDPQFLISFYEKMQSDKGSIPDRFSAQQFSDYHSELNMSSLELGDSALYFCASSWGSGVNEQFFGPGTRLTVL.

V usage is TRBV6-5 and J usage is TRBJ1-2; D call uncertain. Germline CDR1 is MNHEY and CDR2 is SVGAGI. The CDR3 has 14 residues. V was pared by 3 bases and J by 7 bases, with 15 bases between. CDR3 DNA: TGTGCCAGCAGTTATAGGACCCGTAGCGGTGGCTACACCTTC. Translated, it gives CASSYRTRSGGYTF.

The J gene is TRBJ2-5, the V gene TRBV7-8; 12 bases fit TRBD2. In germline, CDR1 is SGHVS, CDR2 FQNEAQ. CDR3 size: 19 residues. With V trimmed by 3 bases and J by 4 bases, 15 bases remained unmatched. DNA of the CDR3: TGTGCCAGCAGCTTCGCCCTGACTAGCGGGGGACCAAGGGGAGAGACCCAGTACTTC. Translating it yields CASSFALTSGGPRGETQYF.

J is TRBJ1-5 and V is TRBV7-9, with TRBD1 matching 9 bases. V lost 4 bases to trimming and J lost 3 bases; unmatched junction nucleotides: 4. CDR1 is SEHNR and CDR2 is FQNEAQ in the germline V gene (reference sequence). The CDR3 runs 15 residues. CDR3 protein: CASSSDRGINQPQHF. The CDR3 region has the DNA TGTGCCAGCAGCTCGGACAGGGGCATCAATCAGCCCCAGCATTTT. The whole variable domain, filled in from reference TRBV7-9 and TRBJ1-5, reads DTGVSQNPRHKITKRGQNVTFRCDPISEHNRLYWYRQTLGQGPEFLTYFQNEAQLEKSRLLSDRFSAERPKGSFSTLEIQRTEQGDSAMYLCASSSDRGINQPQHFGDGTRLSIL.

The chain uses TRBV5-6 and TRBJ2-1; D ambiguous. There are 13 residues in the CDR3. Trimming took off 1 base at V and 5 bases at J, with 7 bases between the two ends. Germline loops: CDR1 SGHDT, CDR2 YYEEEE. The CDR3 coding sequence is TGTGCCAGCAGCTTGTTATCGGACAATGAGCAGTTCTTC. It encodes CASSLLSDNEQFF.

The J gene is TRBJ2-7, the V gene TRBV20-1; D uncertain. Germline CDR1 DFQATT, CDR2 SNEGSKA (reference sequence). The CDR3 consists of 11 residues. V was shortened by 3 bases and J by 4 bases, with 7 bases between the two germline ends. CDR3 sequence (DNA): TGCAGTGCTAGGTCACTTTACGAGCAGTACTTC. This gives the protein CSARSLYEQYF.

This chain uses TRBV9 with TRBJ2-1; D perhaps matches TRBD1 (5 bases). CDR1 is SGDLS and CDR2 is YYNGEE in the germline V gene. This CDR3 contains 15 residues. Trimming shortened V by 0 bases and J by 0 bases, and 7 bases separated the two germline ends. This CDR3 reads CASSVEDNSYNEQFF. CDR3 DNA sequence: TGTGCCAGCAGCGTAGAGGACAACTCCTACAATGAGCAGTTCTTC.